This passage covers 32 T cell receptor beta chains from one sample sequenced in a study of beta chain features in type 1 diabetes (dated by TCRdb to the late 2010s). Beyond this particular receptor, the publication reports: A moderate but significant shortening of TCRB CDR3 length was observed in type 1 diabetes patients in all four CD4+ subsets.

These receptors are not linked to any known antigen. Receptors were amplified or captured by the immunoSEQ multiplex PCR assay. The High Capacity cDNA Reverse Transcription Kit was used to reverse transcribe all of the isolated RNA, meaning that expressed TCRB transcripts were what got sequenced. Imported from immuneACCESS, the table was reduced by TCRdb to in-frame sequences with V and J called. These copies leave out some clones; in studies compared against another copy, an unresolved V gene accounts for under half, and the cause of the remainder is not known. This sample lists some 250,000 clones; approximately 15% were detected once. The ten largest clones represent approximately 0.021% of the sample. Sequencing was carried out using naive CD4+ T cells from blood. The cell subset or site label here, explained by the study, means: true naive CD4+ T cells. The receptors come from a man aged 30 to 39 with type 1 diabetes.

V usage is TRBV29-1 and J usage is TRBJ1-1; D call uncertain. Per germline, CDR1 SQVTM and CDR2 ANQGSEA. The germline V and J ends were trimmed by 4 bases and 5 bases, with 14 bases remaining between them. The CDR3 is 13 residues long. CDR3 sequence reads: CSVVARGVTEAFF. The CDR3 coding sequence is TGCAGCGTTGTGGCGCGGGGAGTGACTGAAGCTTTCTTT. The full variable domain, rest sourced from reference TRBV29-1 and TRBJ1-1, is SAVISQKPSRDICQRGTSLTIQCQVDSQVTMMFWYRQQPGQSLTLIATANQGSEATYESGFVIDKFPISRPNLTFSTLTVSNMSPEDSSIYLCSVVARGVTEAFFGQGTRLTVV.

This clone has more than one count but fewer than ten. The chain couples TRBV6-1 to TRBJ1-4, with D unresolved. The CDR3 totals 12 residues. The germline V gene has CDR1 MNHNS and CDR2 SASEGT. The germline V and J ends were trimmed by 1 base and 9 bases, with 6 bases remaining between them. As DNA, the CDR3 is TGTGCCAGCAGTGAAGTTGGCCAAAAACTGTTTTTT. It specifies CASSEVGQKLFF.

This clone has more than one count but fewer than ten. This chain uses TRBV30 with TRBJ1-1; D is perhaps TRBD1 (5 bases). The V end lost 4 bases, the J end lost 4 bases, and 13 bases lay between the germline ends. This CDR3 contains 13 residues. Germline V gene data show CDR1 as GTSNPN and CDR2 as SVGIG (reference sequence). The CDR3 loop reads CAWTGGGGTEAFF. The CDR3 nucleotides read TGTGCCTGGACTGGGGGAGGCGGCACTGAAGCTTTCTTT.

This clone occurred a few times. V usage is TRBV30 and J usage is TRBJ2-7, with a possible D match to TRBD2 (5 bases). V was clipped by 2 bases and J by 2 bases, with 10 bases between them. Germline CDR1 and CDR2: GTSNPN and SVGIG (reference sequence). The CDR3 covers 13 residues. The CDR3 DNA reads TGTGCCTGGAGTTCCGGGAAAGCCTACGAGCAGTACTTC. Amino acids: CAWSSGKAYEQYF. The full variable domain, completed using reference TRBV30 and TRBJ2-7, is SQTIHQWPATLVQPVGSPLSLECTVEGTSNPNLYWYRQAAGRGLQLLFYSVGIGQISSEVPQNLSASRPQDRQFILSSKKLLLSDSGFYLCAWSSGKAYEQYFGPGTRLTVT.

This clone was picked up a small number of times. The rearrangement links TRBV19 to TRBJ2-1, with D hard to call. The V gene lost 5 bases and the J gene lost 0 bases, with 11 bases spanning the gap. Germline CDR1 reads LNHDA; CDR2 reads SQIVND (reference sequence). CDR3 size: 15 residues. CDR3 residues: CASSATVLSYNEQFF. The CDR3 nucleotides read TGTGCCAGTAGTGCTACAGTACTCTCCTACAATGAGCAGTTCTTC.

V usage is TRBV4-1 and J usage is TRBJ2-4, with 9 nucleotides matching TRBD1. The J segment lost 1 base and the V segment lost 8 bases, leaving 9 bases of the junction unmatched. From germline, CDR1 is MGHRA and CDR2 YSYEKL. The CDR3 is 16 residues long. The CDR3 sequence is CASRCYRGLAKNIQYF. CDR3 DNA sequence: TGCGCCAGCCGATGTTACAGGGGGCTGGCCAAAAACATTCAGTACTTC.

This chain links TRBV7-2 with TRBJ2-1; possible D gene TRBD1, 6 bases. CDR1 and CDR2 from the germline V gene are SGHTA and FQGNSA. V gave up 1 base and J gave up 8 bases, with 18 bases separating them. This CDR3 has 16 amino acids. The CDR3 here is CASSLGNRVIGDEQFF. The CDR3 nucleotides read TGTGCCAGCAGCTTAGGGAACAGGGTAATCGGCGATGAGCAGTTCTTC.

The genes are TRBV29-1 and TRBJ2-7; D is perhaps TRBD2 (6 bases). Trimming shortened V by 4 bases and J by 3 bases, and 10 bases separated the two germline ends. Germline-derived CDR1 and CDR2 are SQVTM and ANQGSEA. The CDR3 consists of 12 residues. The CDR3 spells CSVVGLYYEQYF. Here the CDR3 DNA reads TGCAGCGTTGTCGGACTATACTACGAGCAGTACTTC.

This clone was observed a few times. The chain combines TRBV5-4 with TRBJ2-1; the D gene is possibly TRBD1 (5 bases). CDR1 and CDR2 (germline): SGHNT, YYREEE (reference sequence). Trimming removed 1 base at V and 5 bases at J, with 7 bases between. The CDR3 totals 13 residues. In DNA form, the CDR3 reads TGTGCCAGCAGCTTGAAGACAGACAATGAGCAGTTCTTC. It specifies CASSLKTDNEQFF.

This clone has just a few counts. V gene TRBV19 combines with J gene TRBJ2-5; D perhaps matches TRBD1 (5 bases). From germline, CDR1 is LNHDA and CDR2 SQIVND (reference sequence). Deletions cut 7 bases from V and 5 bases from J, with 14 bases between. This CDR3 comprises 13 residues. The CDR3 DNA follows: TGTGCCAGTACTTCCTCAGGGCGGGAGACCCAGTACTTC. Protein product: CASTSSGRETQYF.

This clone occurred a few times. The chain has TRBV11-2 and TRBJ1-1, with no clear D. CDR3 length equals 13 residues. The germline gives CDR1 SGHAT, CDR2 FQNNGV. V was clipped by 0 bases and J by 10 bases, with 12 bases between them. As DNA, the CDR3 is TGTGCCAGCAGCTTAGATAAAGTAGCCGGAGCTTTCTTT. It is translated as CASSLDKVAGAFF. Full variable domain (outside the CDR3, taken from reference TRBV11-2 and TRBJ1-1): EAGVAQSPRYKIIEKRQSVAFWCNPISGHATLYWYQQILGQGPKLLIQFQNNGVVDDSQLPKDRFSAERLKGVDSTLKIQPAKLEDSAVYLCASSLDKVAGAFFGQGTRLTVV.

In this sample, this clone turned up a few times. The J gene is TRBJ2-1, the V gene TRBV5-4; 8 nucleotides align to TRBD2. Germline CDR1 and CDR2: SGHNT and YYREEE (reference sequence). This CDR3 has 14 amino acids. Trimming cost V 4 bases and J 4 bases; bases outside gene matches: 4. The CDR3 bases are TGTGCCAGCAGCCTTAGCGGGATTTACAATGAGCAGTTCTTC. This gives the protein CASSLSGIYNEQFF.

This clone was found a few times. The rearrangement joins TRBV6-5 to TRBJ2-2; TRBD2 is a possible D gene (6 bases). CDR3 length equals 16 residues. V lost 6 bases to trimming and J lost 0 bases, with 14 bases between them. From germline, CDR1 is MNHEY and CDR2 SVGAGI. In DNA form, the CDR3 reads TGTGCCAGCAGATACCGGGACTGGACGAACACCGGGGAGCTGTTTTTT. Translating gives CASRYRDWTNTGELFF.

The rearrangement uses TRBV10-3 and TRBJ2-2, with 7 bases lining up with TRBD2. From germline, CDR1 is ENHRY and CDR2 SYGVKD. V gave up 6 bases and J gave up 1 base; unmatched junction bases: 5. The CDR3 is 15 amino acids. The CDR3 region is CAIRDVAGNTGELFF. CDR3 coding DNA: TGTGCCATCAGGGATGTAGCGGGGAACACCGGGGAGCTGTTTTTT.

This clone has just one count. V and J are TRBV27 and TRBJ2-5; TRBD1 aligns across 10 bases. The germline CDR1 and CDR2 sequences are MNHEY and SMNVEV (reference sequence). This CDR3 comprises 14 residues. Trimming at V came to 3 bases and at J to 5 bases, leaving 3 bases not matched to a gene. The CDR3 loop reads CASSLTGGGETQYF. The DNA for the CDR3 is TGTGCCAGCAGTTTGACAGGGGGCGGGGAGACCCAGTACTTC.

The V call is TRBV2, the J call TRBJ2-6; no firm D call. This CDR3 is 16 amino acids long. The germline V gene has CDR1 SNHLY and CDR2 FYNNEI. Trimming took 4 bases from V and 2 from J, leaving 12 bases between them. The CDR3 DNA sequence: TGTGCCAGCAGTGTGGTCACAGTCGCTGGGGCCAACGTCCTGACTTTC. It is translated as CASSVVTVAGANVLTF.

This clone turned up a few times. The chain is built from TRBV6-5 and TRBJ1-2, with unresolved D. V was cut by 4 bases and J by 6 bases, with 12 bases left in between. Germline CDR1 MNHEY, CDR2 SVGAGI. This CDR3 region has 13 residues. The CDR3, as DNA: TGTGCCAGCAGTTCATCGGTGCCCGATGGCTACACCTTC. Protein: CASSSSVPDGYTF.

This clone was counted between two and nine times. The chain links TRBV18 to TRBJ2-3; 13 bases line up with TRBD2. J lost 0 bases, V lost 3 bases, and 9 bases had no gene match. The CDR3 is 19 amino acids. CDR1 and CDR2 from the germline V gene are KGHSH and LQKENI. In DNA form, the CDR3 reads TGTGCCAGCTCACCGCAGCCCCCGGGACTAGCGGGGAGCACAGATACGCAGTATTTT. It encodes CASSPQPPGLAGSTDTQYF.

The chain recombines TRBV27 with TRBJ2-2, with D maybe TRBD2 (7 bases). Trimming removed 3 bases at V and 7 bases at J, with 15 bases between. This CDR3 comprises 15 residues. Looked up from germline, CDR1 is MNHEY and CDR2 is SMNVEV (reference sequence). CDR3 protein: CASSLGGRIIGELFF. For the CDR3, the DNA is TGTGCCAGCAGTTTGGGGGGGCGCATTATCGGGGAGCTGTTTTTT.

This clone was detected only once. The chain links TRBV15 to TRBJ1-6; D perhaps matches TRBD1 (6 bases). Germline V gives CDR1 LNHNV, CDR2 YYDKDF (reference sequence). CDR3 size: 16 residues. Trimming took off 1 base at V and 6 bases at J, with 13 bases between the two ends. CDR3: CATSRVKTGSNSPLHF. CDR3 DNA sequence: TGTGCCACCAGCAGAGTCAAAACAGGGAGTAATTCACCCCTCCACTTT.

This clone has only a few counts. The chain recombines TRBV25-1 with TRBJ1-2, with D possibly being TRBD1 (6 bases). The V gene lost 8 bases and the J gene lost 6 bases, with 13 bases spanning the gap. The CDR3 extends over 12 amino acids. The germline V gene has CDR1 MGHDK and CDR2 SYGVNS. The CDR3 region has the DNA TGTGCCAGCGCTGGGACAAGTAATGGCTACACCTTC. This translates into CASAGTSNGYTF.

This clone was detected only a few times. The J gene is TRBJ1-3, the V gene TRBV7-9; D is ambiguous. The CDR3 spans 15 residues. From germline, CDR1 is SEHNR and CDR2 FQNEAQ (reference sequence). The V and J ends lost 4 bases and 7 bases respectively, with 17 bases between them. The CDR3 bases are TGTGCCAGCAGCTCACGGGCCCTCCGGGGTAACACCATATATTTT. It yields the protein CASSSRALRGNTIYF.

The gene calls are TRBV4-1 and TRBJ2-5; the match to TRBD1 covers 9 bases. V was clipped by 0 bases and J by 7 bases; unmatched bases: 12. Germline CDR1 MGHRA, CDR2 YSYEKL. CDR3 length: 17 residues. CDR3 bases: TGCGCCAGCAGCCAAGATGAGGTGGACAGGGGAATTGCGACCCAGTACTTC. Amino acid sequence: CASSQDEVDRGIATQYF.

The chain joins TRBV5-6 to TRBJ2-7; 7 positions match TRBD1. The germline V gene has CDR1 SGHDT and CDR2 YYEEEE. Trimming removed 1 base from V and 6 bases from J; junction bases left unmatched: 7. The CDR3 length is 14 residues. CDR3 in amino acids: CASSLPTGSGEQYF. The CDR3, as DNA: TGTGCCAGCAGCTTGCCGACAGGGTCGGGCGAGCAGTACTTC.

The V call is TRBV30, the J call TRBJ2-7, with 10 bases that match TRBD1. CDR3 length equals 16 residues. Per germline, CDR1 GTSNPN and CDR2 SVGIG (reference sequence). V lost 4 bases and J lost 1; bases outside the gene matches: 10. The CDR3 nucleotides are TGTGCCTGGACCCCAAGCCGGGACAGGGGATCCTACGAGCAGTACTTC. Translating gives CAWTPSRDRGSYEQYF.

The CDR3 here is CASRQDNTEAFF. The CDR3, as DNA: TGTGCCAGCAGACAGGATAACACTGAAGCTTTCTTT. The chain employs TRBV6-1 and TRBJ1-1; D may be TRBD1 (5 bases). From germline, CDR1 is MNHNS and CDR2 SASEGT. V shed 6 bases and J shed 2 bases, with 7 bases lying between them. The CDR3 spans 12 residues.

The CDR3 sequence is CAISDLGGSNTGELFF. Here the CDR3 DNA reads TGTGCCATCAGTGATCTCGGGGGATCGAACACCGGGGAGCTGTTTTTT. This chain joins TRBV10-3 and TRBJ2-2, with D possibly TRBD2 on 6 matching bases. This CDR3 is built from 16 residues. Germline CDR1 reads ENHRY; CDR2 reads SYGVKD. V shed 3 bases and J shed 0 bases, with 11 bases lying between them.

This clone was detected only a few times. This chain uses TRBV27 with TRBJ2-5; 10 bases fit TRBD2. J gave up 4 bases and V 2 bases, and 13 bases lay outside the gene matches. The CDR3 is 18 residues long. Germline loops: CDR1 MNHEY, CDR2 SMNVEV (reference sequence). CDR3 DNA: TGTGCCAGCAGTTTAGGGCTCGTAGCGGGGGGCGACAGAGAGACCCAGTACTTC. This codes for CASSLGLVAGGDRETQYF.

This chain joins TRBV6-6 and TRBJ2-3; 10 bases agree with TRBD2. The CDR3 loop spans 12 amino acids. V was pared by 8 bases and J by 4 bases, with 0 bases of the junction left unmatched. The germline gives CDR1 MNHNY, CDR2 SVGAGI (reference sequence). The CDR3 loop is CASGTSADTQYF. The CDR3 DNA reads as TGTGCCAGCGGGACTAGCGCAGATACGCAGTATTTT.

The CDR3 loop is CASSEGGPSEEKLFF. The CDR3 DNA sequence: TGTGCCAGCAGTGAAGGAGGTCCTTCGGAAGAAAAACTGTTTTTT. The chain employs TRBV6-1 and TRBJ1-4; D uncertain. The V end lost 1 base, the J end lost 8 bases, and 14 bases lay between the germline ends. Germline lookup yields CDR1 MNHNS and CDR2 SASEGT. The CDR3 extends over 15 amino acids.

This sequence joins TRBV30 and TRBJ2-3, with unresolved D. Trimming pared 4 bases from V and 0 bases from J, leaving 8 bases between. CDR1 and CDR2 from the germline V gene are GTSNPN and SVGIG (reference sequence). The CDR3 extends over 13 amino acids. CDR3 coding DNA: TGTGCCTGGAATGGAGACAGCACAGATACGCAGTATTTT. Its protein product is CAWNGDSTDTQYF.

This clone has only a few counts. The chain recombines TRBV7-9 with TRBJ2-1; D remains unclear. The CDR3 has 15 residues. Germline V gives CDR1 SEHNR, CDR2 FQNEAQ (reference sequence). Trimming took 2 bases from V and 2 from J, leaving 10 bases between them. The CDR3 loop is CASSLSLVPYNEQFF. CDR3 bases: TGTGCCAGCAGCTTATCGCTAGTACCCTACAATGAGCAGTTCTTC.